The 32 T cell receptor beta chains reported below all come from one sample, sequenced in a study of human T cells and chemical hapten exposure. Sample time point: patch test 3, about 24 weeks after DPC sensitization. Treatment of the sample: therapeutic diphenylcyclopropenone sensitization with weekly scalp DPC. TCRdb re-called the RACE reads through MiXCR, storing one row per CDR3 protein. The data show about 120,000 distinct CDR3 sequences, with about 11% seen just once and under 2.5% held by the top ten. Here the sequenced sample was whole blood, taken in connection with sensitization to the hapten diphenylcyclopropenone (DPC). The receptors stem from a woman aged 50 to 65 with alopecia areata. Some clones in this sample may be carry-over from other donors' samples.

This clonotype appeared a few times. V is TRBV7-2 and J is TRBJ2-1; D is unclear. The CDR3 covers 16 residues. Germline V gene sequence: CDR1 SGHTA, CDR2 FQGNSA. The V gene lost 3 bases and the J gene lost 2 bases, with 14 bases spanning the gap. CDR3 nucleotides: TGTGCCAGCAGCTTGTTTTGGTTTTTAGCCTACAATGAGCAGTTCTTC. Translation: CASSLFWFLAYNEQFF. The full variable domain, completed using reference TRBV7-2 and TRBJ2-1, is GAGVSQSPSNKVTEKGKDVELRCDPISGHTALYWYRQSLGQGLEFLIYFQGNSAPDKSGLPSDRFSAERTGGSVSTLTIQRTQQEDSAVYLCASSLFWFLAYNEQFFGPGTRLTVL.

In its sample, this clonotype was seen many times. The rearrangement links TRBV20-1 to TRBJ2-7; TRBD1 agrees at 10 bases. CDR3 size: 13 residues. Germline V gene data show CDR1 as DFQATT and CDR2 as SNEGSKA (reference sequence). V trimming: 4 bases; J trimming: 5 bases; junction bases outside the gene matches: 5. In nucleotides, the CDR3 is TGCAGTGCTACCGCCGGGACAGGGGACGAGCAGTACTTC. This translates into CSATAGTGDEQYF.

The chain links TRBV2 to TRBJ2-7, with D tentatively TRBD1 (6 bases). The V end lost 11 bases, the J end lost 4 bases, and 24 bases lay between the germline ends. Germline V lookup: CDR1 SNHLY, CDR2 FYNNEI. CDR3 size: 15 residues. The CDR3 bases are TGTGCCGGCTTCAGGGACACCCCGGGTGCTTACGAGCAGTACTTC. It specifies CAGFRDTPGAYEQYF.

The rearrangement links TRBV6-5 to TRBJ1-3, with 10 bases that match TRBD1. This CDR3 contains 14 residues. After removal of 6 bases from V and 7 bases from J, the junction contained 6 bases not matched to a gene. Germline values: CDR1 MNHEY, CDR2 SVGAGI. This chain's CDR3 is CASRRDRGLNTIYF. For the CDR3, the DNA is TGTGCCAGCAGACGGGACAGGGGCCTCAACACCATATATTTT.

In this sample, this clonotype turned up many times. The chain employs TRBV25-1 and TRBJ2-5; D unclear. The V gene's germline CDR1 is MGHDK and CDR2 SYGVNS. V was pared by 3 bases and J by 2 bases, with 7 bases between. The CDR3 spans 13 residues. CDR3 in amino acids: CASSDQQQETQYF. CDR3 bases: TGTGCCAGCAGTGACCAGCAACAAGAGACCCAGTACTTC.

V is TRBV12-3 or TRBV12-4 and J is TRBJ2-1, with 8 bases lining up with TRBD2. The CDR3 consists of 16 residues. The trim removed 6 bases at V and 9 bases at J, leaving 16 bases unmatched. The CDR3 nucleotides are TGTGCCAGCAGCGGTCCGGGGGGGGGGAGAAGTCGTGAGCAGTTCTTC. It encodes CASSGPGGGRSREQFF.

The chain uses TRBV29-1 and TRBJ2-3, with a possible D match to TRBD1 (5 bases). Germline V CDR1 and CDR2: SQVTM, ANQGSEA. The ends were cut back, 6 bases at V and 2 bases at J, with 9 bases in the middle. The CDR3 spans 12 residues. The CDR3 DNA is TGCAGCGTCCGGACACACACAGATACGCAGTATTTT. Protein product: CSVRTHTDTQYF.

This clonotype was observed a few times. CDR3 amino acids: CASLLDSYGYTF. In nucleotides, the CDR3 is TGTGCCAGCCTTCTGGATTCCTATGGCTACACCTTC. The chain joins TRBV7-9 to TRBJ1-2; D unresolved. Per germline, CDR1 SEHNR and CDR2 FQNEAQ (reference sequence). Between the trimmed V and J ends, which lost 8 bases and 4 bases, there was a span of 11 bases. The CDR3 consists of 12 residues.

Only a few counts were recorded for this clonotype. The genes are TRBV7-2 and TRBJ2-4; D remains ambiguous. Germline V gene lookup returns CDR1 SGHTA and CDR2 FQGNSA. CDR3 length: 17 residues. V gave up 0 bases and J gave up 6 bases, with 18 bases separating them. CDR3 coding DNA: TGTGCCAGCAGCTTAGCGGGTCGGAAGCACCTAAGAAACATTCAGTACTTC. Its translation is CASSLAGRKHLRNIQYF.

This clonotype was picked up many times. This chain joins TRBV5-1 and TRBJ1-4; D gene ambiguous. V dropped 4 bases and J dropped 4 bases, with 11 bases sitting between them. The CDR3 is 14 residues long. In germline, CDR1 is SGHRS, CDR2 YFSETQ. DNA for the CDR3: TGCGCCAGCAGCCCGGACCGAAATAATGAAAAACTGTTTTTT. It codes for CASSPDRNNEKLFF.

V gene TRBV6-5 combines with J gene TRBJ2-6; 10 bases line up with TRBD1. The CDR3 has 18 residues. CDR1 is MNHEY and CDR2 is SVGAGI in the germline V gene. V was clipped by 6 bases and J by 0 bases; unmatched bases: 8. The chain's CDR3 is CASSPDRGLFSGANVLTF. DNA of the CDR3: TGTGCCAGCAGCCCAGACAGGGGGCTGTTCTCTGGGGCCAACGTCCTGACTTTC.

The chain recombines TRBV3-1 with TRBJ1-5; possible D gene TRBD1, 5 bases. V was clipped by 4 bases and J by 1 base, with 11 bases between them. Germline lookup yields CDR1 LGHDT and CDR2 YNNKEL (reference sequence). This CDR3 comprises 15 residues. The CDR3 bases are TGTGCCAGCAGCCGCGGGGGTCTAAGCAATCAGCCCCAGCATTTT. Its protein product is CASSRGGLSNQPQHF.

This chain uses TRBV28 with TRBJ2-7; 8 bases align to TRBD2. V shed 2 bases, J shed 0 bases, and the junction held 6 bases outside the gene matches. CDR3 size: 16 residues. Germline CDR1 is MDHEN and CDR2 is SYDVKM. The CDR3 nucleotides are TGTGCCAGCAGTTTAATCTTAGCGGGGAGCTCCTACGAGCAGTACTTC. Its protein product is CASSLILAGSSYEQYF.

This clonotype has a count of ten or more. The V gene is TRBV25-1, the J gene TRBJ1-1; D remains ambiguous. Trimming left V 9 bases short and J 1 base short, with 6 bases between. The CDR3 has 11 amino acids. CDR1 is MGHDK and CDR2 is SYGVNS in the germline V gene. The chain's CDR3 is CASLWNTEAFF. The DNA for the CDR3 is TGTGCCAGTCTATGGAACACTGAAGCTTTCTTT.

This clonotype occurred a few times. V is TRBV7-9 and J is TRBJ1-5, with 9 bases that match TRBD1. In germline, CDR1 is SEHNR, CDR2 FQNEAQ (reference sequence). This CDR3 region has 15 residues. With V trimmed by 0 bases and J by 10 bases, 7 bases remained unmatched. The CDR3 loop reads CASSLAQGASGPQHF. The CDR3 nucleotides read TGTGCCAGCAGCTTAGCACAGGGGGCGTCCGGACCCCAGCATTTT.

This rearrangement joins TRBV25-1 to TRBJ2-7; D gene unclear. Trimming shortened V by 2 bases and J by 4 bases, and 6 bases separated the two germline ends. The germline gives CDR1 MGHDK, CDR2 SYGVNS. The CDR3 totals 12 residues. CDR3 sequence reads: CASSERFYEQYF. As DNA, the CDR3 is TGTGCCAGCAGTGAAAGGTTTTACGAGCAGTACTTC.

This clonotype was detected only a few times. The chain has TRBV7-2 and TRBJ2-3; tentatively, D is TRBD1 or TRBD2 (5 bases each). Germline values: CDR1 SGHTA, CDR2 FQGNSA. The V gene lost 5 bases and the J gene lost 1 base, with 13 bases spanning the gap. This CDR3 is built from 15 residues. CDR3 in amino acids: CASSSRDGCTDTQYF. The CDR3 DNA reads TGTGCCAGCAGCAGCCGGGACGGTTGCACAGATACGCAGTATTTT.

This clonotype was seen a few times. The rearrangement links TRBV6-5 to TRBJ1-2, with TRBD1 matching 7 bases. V dropped 7 bases and J dropped 11; count of bases not matched to a gene: 7. The CDR3 runs to 11 residues. CDR1 and CDR2 (germline): MNHEY, SVGAGI. CDR3 amino acids: CASITGTAYTF. The CDR3 DNA is TGTGCCAGCATTACAGGGACAGCTTACACCTTC.

This clonotype was detected a few times. The rearrangement joins TRBV7-2 to TRBJ2-7; 11 positions match TRBD1. Germline V CDR1 and CDR2: SGHTA, FQGNSA. This CDR3 is 14 amino acids long. With V trimmed by 6 bases and J by 3 bases, 4 bases remained unmatched. Written as DNA, the CDR3 is TGTGCCAGCAGGGCCGGGACAGGGGGCTACGAGCAGTACTTC. Translation: CASRAGTGGYEQYF.

The CDR3 DNA reads as TGCGCCAGCAGCTTGAATTCCGGACAGGCGGAAGCTTTCTTT. The encoded protein is CASSLNSGQAEAFF. The chain employs TRBV5-1 and TRBJ1-1; 7 bases are shared with TRBD1. The V and J ends lost 1 base and 8 bases, in that order; junction bases with no gene match: 8. The germline V gene encodes CDR1 SGHRS and CDR2 YFSETQ. This CDR3 has 14 residues.

J is TRBJ2-1 and V is TRBV12-3 or TRBV12-4; possibly TRBD2 for D (5 bases). Trimming cost V 5 bases and J 5 bases, with 22 bases left between them. The CDR3 sequence is 17 residues long. The CDR3 region is CASSQINRGFNNNEQFF. The CDR3 DNA follows: TGTGCCAGCAGTCAAATAAACCGGGGATTCAATAACAATGAGCAGTTCTTC.

The chain couples TRBV7-6 to TRBJ1-4, with TRBD1 matching over 8 bases. V was clipped by 0 bases and J by 8 bases; unmatched bases: 2. CDR1 and CDR2 (germline): SGHVS, FNYEAQ. The CDR3 consists of 14 residues. This CDR3 is CASSLATGAEKLFF. Here the CDR3 DNA reads TGTGCCAGCAGCTTAGCGACAGGGGCCGAAAAACTGTTTTTT.

This chain connects TRBV12-3 or TRBV12-4 to TRBJ2-5; 8 bases match TRBD2. The CDR3 has 15 residues. V was clipped by 4 bases and J by 2 bases; unmatched bases: 6. The CDR3 spells CASSSAGGEQETQYF. CDR3 in DNA: TGTGCCAGCAGTTCCGCGGGGGGAGAACAAGAGACCCAGTACTTC.

In this sample, this clonotype turned up many times. V and J are TRBV7-9 and TRBJ2-3; 10 positions agree with TRBD2. Per the germline V gene, CDR1 is SEHNR and CDR2 is FQNEAQ (reference sequence). With V trimmed by 5 bases and J by 3 bases, 8 bases remained unmatched. The CDR3 is 16 residues long. Here the CDR3 reads CASSASLAGTTDTQYF. For the CDR3, the DNA is TGTGCCAGCAGCGCGTCACTAGCGGGAACGACAGATACGCAGTATTTT. Full variable domain (remainder filled in from reference TRBV7-9 and TRBJ2-3): DTGVSQNPRHKITKRGQNVTFRCDPISEHNRLYWYRQTLGQGPEFLTYFQNEAQLEKSRLLSDRFSAERPKGSFSTLEIQRTEQGDSAMYLCASSASLAGTTDTQYFGPGTRLTVL.

This clonotype was counted a few times. V and J are TRBV2 and TRBJ1-5; D remains ambiguous. CDR3 length: 14 amino acids. The germline V and J ends were trimmed by 2 bases and 1 base, with 6 bases remaining between them. Germline V gene data show CDR1 as SNHLY and CDR2 as FYNNEI. For the CDR3, the DNA is TGTGCCAGCAGTGAATCTGGCAGCAATCAGCCCCAGCATTTT. This codes for CASSESGSNQPQHF.

V gene TRBV12-3 or TRBV12-4 combines with J gene TRBJ2-1, with TRBD1 identical over 9 bases. The CDR3 consists of 13 residues. The V and J ends lost 5 bases and 8 bases, in that order; junction bases with no gene match: 4. The CDR3 DNA reads as TGTGCCAGCAGTGGACAGGGGATCGATGAGCAGTTCTTC. Translating gives CASSGQGIDEQFF.

The J gene is TRBJ1-5, the V gene TRBV3-1, with D possibly being TRBD1 (6 bases). Trimming took 6 bases from V and 8 from J, leaving 23 bases between them. This CDR3 is 16 amino acids long. The germline CDR1 and CDR2 sequences are LGHDT and YNNKEL (reference sequence). CDR3 nucleotides: TGTGCCAGCAGGGACGGGACCGGACAGTCGATTGAGCCCCAGCATTTT. Encoded protein: CASRDGTGQSIEPQHF. The entire variable domain, with the rest obtained from reference TRBV3-1 and TRBJ1-5, is as follows: DTAVSQTPKYLVTQMGNDKSIKCEQNLGHDTMYWYKQDSKKFLKIMFSYNNKELIINETVPNRFSPKSPDKAHLNLHINSLELGDSAVYFCASRDGTGQSIEPQHFGDGTRLSIL.

This clonotype was counted ten times or more. The chain links TRBV7-3 to TRBJ1-1, with D perhaps matching TRBD1 (5 bases). The V end lost 4 bases, the J end lost 0 bases, and 12 bases lay between the germline ends. CDR1 and CDR2 from the germline V gene are SGHTA and FQGTGA. The CDR3 sequence is 15 residues long. CDR3 in DNA: TGTGCCAGCAGCTCCGGTCGGGGGGTGAACACTGAAGCTTTCTTT. This encodes CASSSGRGVNTEAFF.

V is TRBV27 and J is TRBJ2-7; the D gene could be TRBD1 or TRBD2 (6 bases each). The V end lost 3 bases, the J end lost 0 bases, and 9 bases lay between the germline ends. Germline V gene sequence: CDR1 MNHEY, CDR2 SMNVEV (reference sequence). CDR3 length: 14 residues. DNA of the CDR3: TGTGCCAGCAGTTTTGGAGGGGGCTCCTACGAGCAGTACTTC. It encodes CASSFGGGSYEQYF.

This clonotype was seen a few times. V gene TRBV2 combines with J gene TRBJ2-3; tentatively, D is TRBD1 (5 bases). V dropped 3 bases and J dropped 2 bases, with 9 bases sitting between them. The germline V gene encodes CDR1 SNHLY and CDR2 FYNNEI. The CDR3 consists of 14 residues. CDR3 in DNA: TGTGCCAGCAGTGAGGAACAGGCCACAGATACGCAGTATTTT. Protein product: CASSEEQATDTQYF.

This clonotype showed up just a few times. The V gene is TRBV6-1, the J gene TRBJ1-5; D gene ambiguous. This CDR3 is built from 14 residues. The V end was cut by 0 bases, the J end by 6 bases, with 9 bases between. Germline assignment: CDR1 MNHNS and CDR2 SASEGT. This CDR3 is CASSEAGPSQPQHF. The CDR3 coding sequence is TGTGCCAGCAGTGAAGCTGGCCCTTCTCAGCCCCAGCATTTT.

The chain employs TRBV20-1 and TRBJ2-5, with D possibly matching TRBD1 (6 bases). V was clipped by 7 bases and J by 5 bases, with 14 bases between them. The CDR3 spans 12 residues. Per germline, CDR1 DFQATT and CDR2 SNEGSKA (reference sequence). CDR3 sequence (DNA): TGCAGTGTCAGGGGCCGACGGGAGACCCAGTACTTC. Amino acid sequence: CSVRGRRETQYF.